This T cell receptor (beta chain) was recovered during a study of T cell repertoires in cytomegalovirus infection. Study in general: Public TCR beta signatures indicated both CMV infection and matching HLA type.

Trimming cost V 5 bases and J 4 bases, with 15 bases left between them. The CDR3 loop spans 15 amino acids. CDR1 and CDR2 (germline): SEHNR, FQNEAQ (reference sequence). A single record per CDR3 protein comes from TCRdb applying MiXCR to the reads. The sample lists about 740,000 distinct CDR3 sequences, around 35% seen once, with approximately 18% in the top ten. A word on this clonotype: Its antigen is not identified.

This clonotype was sampled from a human donor in good health (CMV status not recorded). Some clones in this sample may be carry-over from other donors' samples. This sequence joins TRBV7-9 and TRBJ2-1; D could derive from TRBD1 or TRBD2 (5 bases each). Specimen: cultured PBMCs, collected from culture after CMV antigen stimulation. CDR3 protein: CASSPPGRNYNEQFF. The CDR3 region has the DNA TGTGCCAGCAGCCCCCCGGGACGGAATTACAATGAGCAGTTCTTC.